This T cell receptor beta chain was profiled in a study of cytomegalovirus exposure and HLA in healthy donors. The CDR3 consists of 15 residues. The V and J ends lost 0 bases and 3 bases respectively, with 13 bases between them. Germline CDR1 and CDR2: SGDLS and YYNGEE. 60 Vbeta and 13 Jbeta primers were used in PCR. This table comes from immunoSEQ multiplex PCR, and its TCRdb copy is limited to in-frame clones, with some not included. The table records roughly 96,000 clones, about four fifths of them present only once. The chain uses TRBV9 and TRBJ2-7, with D possibly being TRBD1 (6 bases). The sequencing sample was made of PBMCs. The receptor comes from a female donor in good health and CMV-seropositive. The CDR3 nucleotides read TGTGCCAGCAGCGTAGGGGGGACACAACTCTACGAGCAGTACTTC. Translated: CASSVGGTQLYEQYF.